One sample yielded the 24 T cell receptor beta chains listed below, sequenced in a study of beta chain features in type 1 diabetes. Expressed TCRB transcripts were sequenced after all isolated RNA was converted to cDNA. TCRdb keeps only in-frame clones here, not all; method: immunoSEQ multiplex PCR. The table records around 500,000 clones, around 10% of them present only once. Sequencing input: naive CD4+ T cells from blood. These receptors were taken from a woman under 30 in good health.

This chain connects TRBV27 to TRBJ2-1; TRBD1 matches at 9 bases. The CDR3 spans 15 residues. Trimming cost V 6 bases and J 2 bases; bases outside gene matches: 5. The germline V gene encodes CDR1 MNHEY and CDR2 SMNVEV (reference sequence). CDR3: CASRKDRGAYNEQFF. CDR3 in DNA: TGTGCCAGCAGGAAGGACAGGGGAGCCTACAATGAGCAGTTCTTC.

This clone showed up just a few times. The chain links TRBV19 to TRBJ1-2; the match to TRBD1 covers 7 bases. The trim removed 8 bases at V and 5 bases at J, leaving 5 bases unmatched. Germline V gives CDR1 LNHDA, CDR2 SQIVND (reference sequence). CDR3 length: 12 amino acids. The CDR3 sequence is CASGYRGYGYTF. The DNA of the CDR3 is TGTGCCAGTGGGTACAGGGGTTATGGCTACACCTTC.

The chain recombines TRBV5-6 with TRBJ1-1; D gene unclear. The CDR3 is 14 residues long. The germline V and J ends were trimmed by 4 bases and 2 bases, with 12 bases remaining between them. Per the germline V gene, CDR1 is SGHDT and CDR2 is YYEEEE. CDR3 sequence reads: CASSLVEGNTEAFF. CDR3 nucleotides: TGTGCCAGCAGCCTTGTGGAGGGTAACACTGAAGCTTTCTTT.

In its sample, this clone was seen a few times. This rearrangement joins TRBV15 to TRBJ1-4, with D perhaps TRBD1 (6 bases). Trimming took 3 bases from V and 3 from J, leaving 11 bases between them. The CDR3 length is 15 residues. CDR1 and CDR2 from the germline V gene are LNHNV and YYDKDF (reference sequence). CDR3 bases: TGTGCCACCAGCAGTCAGGGGACGGCTAATGAAAAACTGTTTTTT. Amino acid sequence: CATSSQGTANEKLFF.

In DNA form, the CDR3 reads TGTGCCAGCAGCTTAATACGACGTGGCGAGCAGTACTTC. It codes for CASSLIRRGEQYF. This rearrangement joins TRBV7-2 to TRBJ2-7; D is uncertain. The CDR3 length is 13 residues. Germline CDR1 is SGHTA and CDR2 is FQGNSA. V was clipped by 2 bases and J by 6 bases, with 11 bases between them.

This clone has a handful of counts. This chain connects TRBV5-1 to TRBJ2-4; 8 nucleotides line up with TRBD1. The length of the CDR3 is 12 residues. Germline lookup yields CDR1 SGHRS and CDR2 YFSETQ. V lost 7 bases and J lost 9; bases outside the gene matches: 6. The CDR3 protein is CASGQGPGIQYF. Here the CDR3 DNA reads TGCGCCAGCGGACAGGGCCCTGGCATTCAGTACTTC.

This clone turned up a few times. The J gene is TRBJ2-1, the V gene TRBV29-1; 14 bases are a match to TRBD2. CDR3 length equals 16 residues. Germline V CDR1 and CDR2: SQVTM, ANQGSEA. V was pared by 3 bases and J by 4 bases, with 5 bases of the junction left unmatched. CDR3 nucleotides: TGCAGCGTTGAGGGACTAGCGGGAGAAAATTACAATGAGCAGTTCTTC. Encoded protein: CSVEGLAGENYNEQFF.

This clone was observed a few times. This sequence joins TRBV4-3 and TRBJ2-3; 11 nucleotides line up with TRBD2. Per the germline V gene, CDR1 is LGHNA and CDR2 is YSLEER. The CDR3 totals 20 residues. Trimming at V came to 0 bases and at J to 2 bases, leaving 13 bases not matched to a gene. The CDR3 loop is CASSQEGVIASGRTTDTQYF. The CDR3 nucleotides are TGCGCCAGCAGCCAAGAAGGGGTGATAGCTAGCGGGAGGACCACAGATACGCAGTATTTT.

This clone has a handful of counts. V usage is TRBV19 and J usage is TRBJ2-5, with D maybe TRBD2 (5 bases). The germline CDR1 and CDR2 sequences are LNHDA and SQIVND (reference sequence). The CDR3 is made up of 13 amino acids. V was trimmed by 6 bases and J by 9 bases, leaving 17 bases between them. The CDR3 DNA is TGTGCCAGTAGAGGCGGCGGGCCCGAGTCCCAGTACTTC. Protein sequence: CASRGGGPESQYF.

The chain links TRBV28 to TRBJ2-5; TRBD2 matches at 7 bases. Germline V lookup: CDR1 MDHEN, CDR2 SYDVKM. V lost 6 bases and J lost 7; bases outside the gene matches: 8. The CDR3 extends over 13 amino acids. The DNA for the CDR3 is TGTGCCAGCAGCACGGGACTATTCTTGACCCAGTACTTC. Translation gives CASSTGLFLTQYF. Based on the CDR3 plus reference TRBV28 and TRBJ2-5, the full variable domain is DVKVTQSSRYLVKRTGEKVFLECVQDMDHENMFWYRQDPGLGLRLIYFSYDVKMKEKGDIPEGYSVSREKKERFSLILESASTNQTSMYLCASSTGLFLTQYFGPGTRLLVL.

This chain links TRBV18 with TRBJ2-3; 13 positions match TRBD2. The CDR3 has 18 residues. V trimming: 6 bases; J trimming: 1 base; junction bases outside the gene matches: 10. CDR1 is KGHSH, CDR2 LQKENI, per germline. The CDR3 sequence is CASSQLAGGPRGTDTQYF. DNA for the CDR3: TGTGCCAGCTCCCAACTAGCGGGAGGGCCTCGGGGCACAGATACGCAGTATTTT.

The genes are TRBV4-2 and TRBJ2-7; the match to TRBD2 covers 8 bases. The V segment lost 3 bases and the J segment 5 bases; nucleotides outside the gene matches: 9. CDR3 length: 15 residues. CDR1 and CDR2 (germline): LGHNA, YNFKEQ. CDR3 amino acids: CASSQAGTSIHEQYF. The CDR3 DNA reads as TGTGCCAGCAGCCAGGCCGGGACTAGTATCCACGAGCAGTACTTC.

This clone showed up just a few times. This rearrangement joins TRBV4-1 to TRBJ1-5; D unresolved. Germline values: CDR1 MGHRA, CDR2 YSYEKL. The CDR3 runs 17 residues. The V and J ends lost 1 base and 4 bases respectively, with 17 bases between them. The CDR3 bases are TGCGCCAGCAGCCAAGGAAGGGTGATGGAGGAAAATCAGCCCCAGCATTTT. Amino acid sequence: CASSQGRVMEENQPQHF.

This sequence joins TRBV13 and TRBJ1-2, with 9 bases lining up with TRBD1. CDR1 and CDR2 (germline): PRHDT, FYEKMQ (reference sequence). J gave up 4 bases and V 5 bases, and 8 bases lay outside the gene matches. This CDR3 is 15 amino acids long. The DNA for the CDR3 is TGTGCCAGCAGCGCCGGGACAGGGTTTCTCTATGGCTACACCTTC. Residues: CASSAGTGFLYGYTF. Looking up the rest from reference TRBV13 and TRBJ1-2 gives the full variable domain: AAGVIQSPRHLIKEKRETATLKCYPIPRHDTVYWYQQGPGQDPQFLISFYEKMQSDKGSIPDRFSAQQFSDYHSELNMSSLELGDSALYFCASSAGTGFLYGYTFGSGTRLTVV.

The rearrangement joins TRBV29-1 to TRBJ2-7; 12 positions agree with TRBD2. Germline values: CDR1 SQVTM, CDR2 ANQGSEA. The V segment lost 5 bases and the J segment 7 bases; nucleotides outside the gene matches: 9. The CDR3 totals 14 residues. The CDR3 sequence: CSVLLAGGGGEQYF. The CDR3 DNA sequence: TGCAGCGTTTTACTAGCGGGAGGCGGAGGGGAGCAGTACTTC.

The chain employs TRBV19 and TRBJ1-2, with 7 bases that match TRBD1. The CDR3 sequence is 16 residues long. Germline-derived CDR1 and CDR2 are LNHDA and SQIVND (reference sequence). Trimming cost V 4 bases and J 3 bases; bases outside gene matches: 11. The chain's CDR3 is CASSTPQGWYDYGYTF. The CDR3 nucleotides read TGTGCCAGTAGTACCCCACAGGGGTGGTACGACTATGGCTACACCTTC. Supplemented by reference TRBV19 and TRBJ1-2, the full variable domain reads DGGITQSPKYLFRKEGQNVTLSCEQNLNHDAMYWYRQDPGQGLRLIYYSQIVNDFQKGDIAEGYSVSREKKESFPLTVTSAQKNPTAFYLCASSTPQGWYDYGYTFGSGTRLTVV.

This clone turned up a few times. The V gene is TRBV7-2, the J gene TRBJ2-7; tentatively, D is TRBD1 (5 bases). The CDR3 has 14 amino acids. Trimming cost V 5 bases and J 6 bases, with 17 bases left between them. Germline lookup yields CDR1 SGHTA and CDR2 FQGNSA. The CDR3 protein is CASSLQYGRGEQYF. DNA of the CDR3: TGTGCCAGCAGCCTACAGTACGGAAGGGGCGAGCAGTACTTC.

The sample holds one count of this clone. J is TRBJ2-1 and V is TRBV7-3; 7 nucleotides align to TRBD2. Trimming cost V 5 bases and J 7 bases; bases outside gene matches: 11. Germline CDR1 SGHTA, CDR2 FQGTGA. There are 15 residues in the CDR3. The CDR3 DNA sequence: TGTGCCAGCAGCCCTCGCCGGGGAGGGATTAATGAGCAGTTCTTC. This gives the protein CASSPRRGGINEQFF.

This clone was picked up a small number of times. The rearrangement joins TRBV7-9 to TRBJ2-5; maybe TRBD1 (5 bases). The CDR3 is 15 amino acids. Looked up from germline, CDR1 is SEHNR and CDR2 is FQNEAQ (reference sequence). V gave up 1 base and J gave up 2 bases, with 11 bases separating them. The CDR3 DNA reads TGTGCCAGCAGCTTAGGGAGACAGCAACAAGAGACCCAGTACTTC. It translates to CASSLGRQQQETQYF.

Here the CDR3 DNA reads TGTGCCAGCAGCCCCCGCAGGGGGCCTATTTCACCCCTCCACTTT. Translating gives CASSPRRGPISPLHF. The chain has TRBV13 and TRBJ1-6; 8 positions match TRBD1. Germline V gene lookup returns CDR1 PRHDT and CDR2 FYEKMQ (reference sequence). Trimming at V came to 5 bases and at J to 9 bases, leaving 9 bases not matched to a gene. The CDR3 consists of 15 residues.

This clone occurred many times. This sequence joins TRBV28 and TRBJ2-3; no firm D call. Per the germline V gene, CDR1 is MDHEN and CDR2 is SYDVKM. This CDR3 comprises 13 residues. V gave up 4 bases and J gave up 5 bases, with 10 bases separating them. CDR3 amino acids: CASSSPGKDTQYF. CDR3 nucleotides: TGTGCCAGCAGTTCCCCTGGGAAAGATACGCAGTATTTT.

Notes on this clone: In the same sample, other DNA sequences code for this CDR3. The CDR3 here is CASSPGGEETQYF. For the CDR3, the DNA is TGTGCCAGCTCACCAGGGGGCGAAGAGACCCAGTACTTC. The rearrangement links TRBV18 to TRBJ2-5; D possibly corresponds to TRBD1 (6 bases). V lost 2 bases and J 3 bases, leaving 7 bases between the germline ends. This CDR3 has 13 residues. Germline V gives CDR1 KGHSH, CDR2 LQKENI.

This clone has more than one count but fewer than ten. V is TRBV7-9 and J is TRBJ2-5; 11 bases agree with TRBD2. V gave up 1 base and J gave up 7 bases; unmatched junction bases: 8. CDR3 length: 16 amino acids. The germline gives CDR1 SEHNR, CDR2 FQNEAQ (reference sequence). The CDR3 DNA reads as TGTGCCAGCAGCTTAGGCCTACTAGCGGGAGAGGGGACCCAGTACTTC. Encoded protein: CASSLGLLAGEGTQYF. Full variable domain (rest looked up from reference TRBV7-9 and TRBJ2-5): DTGVSQNPRHKITKRGQNVTFRCDPISEHNRLYWYRQTLGQGPEFLTYFQNEAQLEKSRLLSDRFSAERPKGSFSTLEIQRTEQGDSAMYLCASSLGLLAGEGTQYFGPGTRLLVL.

J is TRBJ1-4 and V is TRBV28; the D gene is possibly TRBD1 (5 bases). Germline V gene data show CDR1 as MDHEN and CDR2 as SYDVKM. There are 12 residues in the CDR3. V shed 8 bases and J shed 10 bases, with 14 bases lying between them. CDR3 region: CASGGGRRKLFF. CDR3 sequence (DNA): TGTGCCAGCGGCGGGGGTCGAAGAAAACTGTTTTTT. The full variable domain, completed using reference TRBV28 and TRBJ1-4, is DVKVTQSSRYLVKRTGEKVFLECVQDMDHENMFWYRQDPGLGLRLIYFSYDVKMKEKGDIPEGYSVSREKKERFSLILESASTNQTSMYLCASGGGRRKLFFGSGTQLSVL.